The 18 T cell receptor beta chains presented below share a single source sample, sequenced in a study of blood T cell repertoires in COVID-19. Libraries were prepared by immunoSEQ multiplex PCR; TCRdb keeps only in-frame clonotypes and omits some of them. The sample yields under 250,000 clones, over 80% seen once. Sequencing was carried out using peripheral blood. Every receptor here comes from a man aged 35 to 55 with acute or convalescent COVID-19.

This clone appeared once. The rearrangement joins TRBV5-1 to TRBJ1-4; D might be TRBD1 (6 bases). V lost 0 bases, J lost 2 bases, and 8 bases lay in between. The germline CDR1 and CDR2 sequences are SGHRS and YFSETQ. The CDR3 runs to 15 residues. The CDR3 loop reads CASSLGTVTNEKLFF. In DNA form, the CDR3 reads TGCGCCAGCAGCTTGGGGACAGTGACTAATGAAAAACTGTTTTTT.

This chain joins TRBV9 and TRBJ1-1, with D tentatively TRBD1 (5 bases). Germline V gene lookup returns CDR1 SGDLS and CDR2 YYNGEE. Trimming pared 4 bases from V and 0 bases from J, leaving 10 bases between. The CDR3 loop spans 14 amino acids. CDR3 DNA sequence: TGTGCCAGCAGCACTCGGGGGGTGAACACTGAAGCTTTCTTT. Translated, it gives CASSTRGVNTEAFF.

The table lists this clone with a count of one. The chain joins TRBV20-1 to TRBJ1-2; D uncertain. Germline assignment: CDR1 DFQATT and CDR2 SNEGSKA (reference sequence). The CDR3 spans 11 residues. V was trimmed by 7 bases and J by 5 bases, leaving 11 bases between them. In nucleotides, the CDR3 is TGCAGTGGGGCAGCCTCTTATGGCTACACCTTC. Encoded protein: CSGAASYGYTF.

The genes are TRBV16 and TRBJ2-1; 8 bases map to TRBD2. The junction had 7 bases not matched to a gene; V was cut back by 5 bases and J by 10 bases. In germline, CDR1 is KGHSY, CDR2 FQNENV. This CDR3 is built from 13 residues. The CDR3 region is CASSVGTRGEQFF. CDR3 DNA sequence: TGTGCCAGCAGCGTTGGGACTAGAGGAGAGCAGTTCTTC.

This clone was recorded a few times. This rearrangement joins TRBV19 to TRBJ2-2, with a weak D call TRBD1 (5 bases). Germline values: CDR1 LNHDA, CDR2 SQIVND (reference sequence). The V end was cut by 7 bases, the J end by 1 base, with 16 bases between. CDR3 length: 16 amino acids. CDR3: CASTRWGSENTGELFF. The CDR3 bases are TGTGCCAGTACCCGGTGGGGCAGTGAGAACACCGGGGAGCTGTTTTTT.

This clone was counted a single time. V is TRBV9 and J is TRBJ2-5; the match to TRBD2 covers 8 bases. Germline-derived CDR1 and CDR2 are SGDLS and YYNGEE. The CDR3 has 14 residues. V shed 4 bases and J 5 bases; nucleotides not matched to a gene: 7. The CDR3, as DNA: TGTGCCAGCAGCCCCACTAGCGGAGAGGAGACCCAGTACTTC. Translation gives CASSPTSGEETQYF.

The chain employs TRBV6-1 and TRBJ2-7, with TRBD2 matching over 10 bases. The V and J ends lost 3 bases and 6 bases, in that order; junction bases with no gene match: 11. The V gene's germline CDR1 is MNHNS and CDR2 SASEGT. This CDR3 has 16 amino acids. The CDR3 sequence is CASSEWGASGSTEQYF. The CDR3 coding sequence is TGTGCCAGCAGTGAGTGGGGGGCTAGCGGGAGTACCGAGCAGTACTTC.

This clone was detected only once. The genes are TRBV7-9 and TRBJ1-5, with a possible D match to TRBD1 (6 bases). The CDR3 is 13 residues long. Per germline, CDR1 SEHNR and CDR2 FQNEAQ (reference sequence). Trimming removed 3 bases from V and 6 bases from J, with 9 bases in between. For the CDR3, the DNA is TGTGCCAGCAGCTTGACAGGAGGTCAGCCCCAGCATTTT. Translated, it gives CASSLTGGQPQHF. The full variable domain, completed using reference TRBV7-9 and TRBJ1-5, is DTGVSQNPRHKITKRGQNVTFRCDPISEHNRLYWYRQTLGQGPEFLTYFQNEAQLEKSRLLSDRFSAERPKGSFSTLEIQRTEQGDSAMYLCASSLTGGQPQHFGDGTRLSIL.

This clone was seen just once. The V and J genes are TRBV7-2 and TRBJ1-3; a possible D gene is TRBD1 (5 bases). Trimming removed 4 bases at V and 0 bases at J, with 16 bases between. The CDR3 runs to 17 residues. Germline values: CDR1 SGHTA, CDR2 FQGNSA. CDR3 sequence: CASSSRSGGGSGNTIYF. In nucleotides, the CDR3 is TGTGCCAGCAGCTCCCGATCGGGCGGGGGCTCTGGAAACACCATATATTTT.

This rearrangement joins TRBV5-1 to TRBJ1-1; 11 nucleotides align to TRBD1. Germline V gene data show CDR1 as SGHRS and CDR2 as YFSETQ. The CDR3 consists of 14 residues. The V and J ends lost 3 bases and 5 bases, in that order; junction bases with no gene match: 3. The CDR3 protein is CASSWTGGATEAFF. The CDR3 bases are TGCGCCAGCAGCTGGACAGGGGGCGCGACTGAAGCTTTCTTT.

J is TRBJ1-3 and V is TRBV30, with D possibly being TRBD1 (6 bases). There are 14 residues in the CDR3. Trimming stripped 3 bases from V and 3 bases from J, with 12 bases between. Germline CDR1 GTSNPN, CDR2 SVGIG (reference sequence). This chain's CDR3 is CAWRAQGFGNTIYF. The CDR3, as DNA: TGTGCCTGGAGAGCACAGGGATTTGGAAACACCATATATTTT.

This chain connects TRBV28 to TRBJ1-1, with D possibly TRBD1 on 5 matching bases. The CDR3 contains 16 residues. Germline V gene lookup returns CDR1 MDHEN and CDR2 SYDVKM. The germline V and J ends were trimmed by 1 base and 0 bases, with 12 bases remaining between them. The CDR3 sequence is CASSLFAGIVNTEAFF. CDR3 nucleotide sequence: TGTGCCAGCAGTTTATTCGCAGGGATAGTGAACACTGAAGCTTTCTTT.

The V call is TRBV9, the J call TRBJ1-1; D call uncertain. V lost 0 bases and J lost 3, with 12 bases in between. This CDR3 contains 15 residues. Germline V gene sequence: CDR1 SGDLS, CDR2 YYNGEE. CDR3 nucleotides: TGTGCCAGCAGCGTAGAGTCCGCTCGGTACACTGAAGCTTTCTTT. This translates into CASSVESARYTEAFF.

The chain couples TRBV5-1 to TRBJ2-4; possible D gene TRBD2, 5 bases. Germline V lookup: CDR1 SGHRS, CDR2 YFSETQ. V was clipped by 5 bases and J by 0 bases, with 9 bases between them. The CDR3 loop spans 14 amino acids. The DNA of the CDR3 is TGCGCCAGCAGGGAGGATCTAGCCAAAAACATTCAGTACTTC. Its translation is CASREDLAKNIQYF.

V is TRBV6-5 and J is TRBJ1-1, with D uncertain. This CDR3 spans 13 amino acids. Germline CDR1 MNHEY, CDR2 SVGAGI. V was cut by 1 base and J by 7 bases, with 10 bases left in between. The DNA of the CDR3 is TGTGCCAGCAGTTACTTGACACAAGGTGAAGCTTTCTTT. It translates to CASSYLTQGEAFF.

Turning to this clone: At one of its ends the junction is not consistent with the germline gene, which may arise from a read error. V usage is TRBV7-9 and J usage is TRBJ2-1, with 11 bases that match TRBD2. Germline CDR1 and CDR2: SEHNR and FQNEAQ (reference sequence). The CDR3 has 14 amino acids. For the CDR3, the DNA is TGTGCCAGCAGCCTAGCGGGAGGCAGGTATGAGCAGTTCTTC. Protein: CASSLAGGRYEQFF.

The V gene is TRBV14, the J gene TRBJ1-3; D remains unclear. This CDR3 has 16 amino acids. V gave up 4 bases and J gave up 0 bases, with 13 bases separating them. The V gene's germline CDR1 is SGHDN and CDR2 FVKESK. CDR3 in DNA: TGTGCCAGCAGCCGAGACATGCCCGGCTCTGGAAACACCATATATTTT. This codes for CASSRDMPGSGNTIYF.

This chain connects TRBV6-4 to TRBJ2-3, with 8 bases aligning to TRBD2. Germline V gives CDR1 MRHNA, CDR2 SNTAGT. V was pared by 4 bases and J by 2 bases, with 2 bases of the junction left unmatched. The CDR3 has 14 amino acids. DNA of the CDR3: TGTGCCAGCAGTGCACTAGCGGCCACAGATACGCAGTATTTT. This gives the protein CASSALAATDTQYF.